The 21 T cell receptor beta chains presented below share a single source sample, sequenced in a study of siplizumab effects on memory and regulatory T cells. Assay used: immunoSEQ multiplex PCR; TCRdb lists only in-frame clones, some missing. The sample has about 52,000 clones; roughly 97% are singletons. The sequencing input was naive CD4+ T cells sorted from blood. The origin of the receptors is a human donor in good health.

The chain couples TRBV27 to TRBJ2-1; 12 positions agree with TRBD2. V lost 10 bases, J lost 6 bases, and 13 bases stayed unmatched. The CDR3 runs to 16 residues. The germline gives CDR1 MNHEY, CDR2 SMNVEV (reference sequence). This CDR3 is CATRLAGGPEVNEQFF. The CDR3 bases are TGTGCCACCCGCCTAGCGGGAGGGCCCGAGGTCAATGAGCAGTTCTTC.

The chain uses TRBV5-4 and TRBJ1-2, with D maybe TRBD1 (6 bases). This CDR3 comprises 13 residues. Trimming removed 0 bases from V and 8 bases from J, with 11 bases in between. Germline assignment: CDR1 SGHNT and CDR2 YYREEE (reference sequence). The CDR3 bases are TGTGCCAGCAGCTTGGCAGGGGCCCCCGGCTACACCTTC. This sequence encodes CASSLAGAPGYTF. Variable domain in full (rest from reference TRBV5-4 and TRBJ1-2): ETGVTQSPTHLIKTRGQQVTLRCSSQSGHNTVSWYQQALGQGPQFIFQYYREEENGRGNFPPRFSGLQFPNYSSELNVNALELDDSALYLCASSLAGAPGYTFGSGTRLTVV.

The chain links TRBV18 to TRBJ2-1; 9 bases align to TRBD2. V lost 4 bases, J lost 6 bases, and 4 bases stayed unmatched. This CDR3 region has 14 residues. Germline V gives CDR1 KGHSH, CDR2 LQKENI. CDR3 residues: CASSQREVGNEQFF. Written as DNA, the CDR3 is TGTGCCAGCTCACAGCGGGAGGTAGGCAATGAGCAGTTCTTC.

This chain uses TRBV7-8 with TRBJ2-2; 8 positions match TRBD1. V lost 5 bases to trimming and J lost 4 bases; unmatched junction nucleotides: 6. The CDR3 length is 15 residues. CDR1 and CDR2 from the germline V gene are SGHVS and FQNEAQ. The CDR3 bases are TGTGCCAGCAGCCCGGACAGGGCGACCACCGGGGAGCTGTTTTTT. Protein product: CASSPDRATTGELFF.

V gene TRBV28 combines with J gene TRBJ2-7, with D perhaps TRBD1 (6 bases). The V end lost 3 bases, the J end lost 5 bases, and 14 bases lay between the germline ends. Germline V gene sequence: CDR1 MDHEN, CDR2 SYDVKM. CDR3 length: 14 amino acids. Here the CDR3 DNA reads TGTGCCAGCAGTTTGGCCGGGACACTTAACGAGCAGTACTTC. The encoded protein is CASSLAGTLNEQYF.

To note about this clone: Mismatch with germline at one junction end may stem from a read error. The J gene is TRBJ2-7, the V gene TRBV11-3; 8 bases line up with TRBD1. The germline gives CDR1 SGHNT, CDR2 YENEEA. The CDR3 is made up of 15 amino acids. The CDR3 DNA sequence: TGTGCCAGCAGCTTAGGGGGACAGGACCTACAGGAGCAGCACTTC. Its translation: CASSLGGQDLQEQHF.

V and J are TRBV30 and TRBJ2-2; D is unresolved. Germline lookup yields CDR1 GTSNPN and CDR2 SVGIG (reference sequence). V lost 0 bases and J lost 5, with 7 bases in between. The CDR3 totals 13 residues. The CDR3 DNA follows: TGTGCCTGGAGTGTACTGGAGACCGGGGAGCTGTTTTTT. It is translated as CAWSVLETGELFF.

This chain uses TRBV10-3 with TRBJ1-3; 9 positions agree with TRBD1. CDR3 size: 14 residues. V lost 6 bases to trimming and J lost 7 bases; unmatched junction nucleotides: 7. Germline assignment: CDR1 ENHRY and CDR2 SYGVKD. The CDR3 nucleotides read TGTGCCATCAGAGGAGGGGACAGGGCCAACACCATATATTTT. Its translation is CAIRGGDRANTIYF.

The J gene is TRBJ1-1, the V gene TRBV5-1; possibly TRBD1 for D (5 bases). Germline CDR1 and CDR2: SGHRS and YFSETQ. The CDR3 has 13 amino acids. Trimming cost V 4 bases and J 1 base, with 8 bases left between them. CDR3 amino acids: CASSRGTNTEAFF. The CDR3 DNA sequence: TGCGCCAGCAGCCGTGGGACGAACACTGAAGCTTTCTTT. Supplemented by reference TRBV5-1 and TRBJ1-1, the full variable domain reads KAGVTQTPRYLIKTRGQQVTLSCSPISGHRSVSWYQQTPGQGLQFLFEYFSETQRNKGNFPGRFSGRQFSNSRSEMNVSTLELGDSALYLCASSRGTNTEAFFGQGTRLTVV.

The J gene is TRBJ1-2, the V gene TRBV30; unclear D gene. V was trimmed by 4 bases and J by 3 bases, leaving 9 bases between them. The CDR3 has 12 amino acids. Germline V gives CDR1 GTSNPN, CDR2 SVGIG (reference sequence). The CDR3 nucleotides read TGTGCCTGGAATTTGGCGGACTATGGCTACACCTTC. Amino acids: CAWNLADYGYTF.

This sequence joins TRBV7-2 and TRBJ1-2; 7 nucleotides align to TRBD1. The germline gives CDR1 SGHTA, CDR2 FQGNSA. The CDR3 runs to 14 residues. V was pared by 5 bases and J by 4 bases, with 7 bases of the junction left unmatched. DNA for the CDR3: TGTGCCAGCAGCCCCCGACAGGGTGGCTATGGCTACACCTTC. Translated: CASSPRQGGYGYTF.

The V gene is TRBV12-5, the J gene TRBJ2-1, with TRBD2 matching over 9 bases. The CDR3 totals 14 residues. J was trimmed by 5 bases and V by 6 bases; bases with no gene match: 5. The germline V gene has CDR1 LGHNT and CDR2 FRNRAP. The DNA for the CDR3 is TGTGCTAGTGGGGTAAGCGGGAGGCACAATGAGCAGTTCTTC. Residues: CASGVSGRHNEQFF. Complete variable domain (other parts from reference TRBV12-5 and TRBJ2-1): DARVTQTPRHKVTEMGQEVTMRCQPILGHNTVFWYRQTMMQGLELLAYFRNRAPLDDSGMPKDRFSAEMPDATLATLKIQPSEPRDSAVYFCASGVSGRHNEQFFGPGTRLTVL.

The chain combines TRBV19 with TRBJ2-2, with unresolved D. With 5 bases removed from V and 5 bases from J, the gap between germline ends came to 12 bases. The CDR3 extends over 14 amino acids. From germline, CDR1 is LNHDA and CDR2 SQIVND (reference sequence). For the CDR3, the DNA is TGTGCCAGTAGTGTCCTTGCCGGGACCGGGGAGCTGTTTTTT. This codes for CASSVLAGTGELFF.

The chain is built from TRBV4-2 and TRBJ1-1, with no clear D. The V end was cut by 4 bases, the J end by 0 bases, with 15 bases between. CDR1 is LGHNA, CDR2 YNFKEQ, per germline. CDR3 size: 16 residues. The CDR3 coding sequence is TGTGCCAGCAGCCTACATTCAACGGCTATGAACACTGAAGCTTTCTTT. Its protein product is CASSLHSTAMNTEAFF.

The chain recombines TRBV6-5 with TRBJ2-3; D is possibly TRBD1 (5 bases). The germline V and J ends were trimmed by 4 bases and 5 bases, with 10 bases remaining between them. The germline gives CDR1 MNHEY, CDR2 SVGAGI. The CDR3 consists of 13 residues. The CDR3 DNA reads TGTGCCAGCAGTTGGCGGCAGGGAGATACGCAGTATTTT. As protein: CASSWRQGDTQYF.

In nucleotides, the CDR3 is TGTGCCAGCAACGAGGTTGCAGCACCCCCATACGAGCAGTACTTC. Protein sequence: CASNEVAAPPYEQYF. The rearrangement uses TRBV6-1 and TRBJ2-7; D is undetermined. Germline V lookup: CDR1 MNHNS, CDR2 SASEGT. The V end was cut by 7 bases, the J end by 4 bases, with 20 bases between. The length of the CDR3 is 15 residues.

The J gene is TRBJ2-3, the V gene TRBV6-5; tentatively, D is TRBD1 or TRBD2 (5 bases each). The germline V gene encodes CDR1 MNHEY and CDR2 SVGAGI. This CDR3 region has 13 residues. Trimming left V 8 bases short and J 1 base short, with 10 bases between. Here the CDR3 reads CASRVGGTDTQYF. Here the CDR3 DNA reads TGTGCCAGCCGAGTGGGGGGCACAGATACGCAGTATTTT.

This clone has just one count. This chain connects TRBV6-5 to TRBJ2-3; D is uncertain. The CDR3 runs 11 residues. Germline V lookup: CDR1 MNHEY, CDR2 SVGAGI. The V end lost 5 bases, the J end lost 5 bases, and 5 bases lay between the germline ends. As DNA, the CDR3 is TGTGCCAGCAGTAAGCGAGATACGCAGTATTTT. Translating it yields CASSKRDTQYF.

The chain carries TRBV5-1 and TRBJ2-1, with D perhaps TRBD1 or TRBD2 (5 bases each). The CDR3 spans 16 residues. V was shortened by 3 bases and J by 4 bases, with 17 bases between the two germline ends. CDR1 is SGHRS and CDR2 is YFSETQ in the germline V gene. CDR3 sequence (DNA): TGCGCCAGCAGCTCCACACGGGACCTCTCTTACAATGAGCAGTTCTTC. Protein sequence: CASSSTRDLSYNEQFF.

The chain is built from TRBV28 and TRBJ2-1, with D perhaps matching TRBD1 (8 bases). CDR1 and CDR2 (germline): MDHEN, SYDVKM. V was shortened by 3 bases and J by 6 bases, with 24 bases between the two germline ends. The CDR3 sequence is 18 residues long. CDR3 amino acids: CASSFWAGGWAGANEQFF. DNA for the CDR3: TGTGCCAGCAGTTTTTGGGCAGGGGGCTGGGCGGGAGCCAATGAGCAGTTCTTC.

The chain joins TRBV6-5 to TRBJ2-1; D might be TRBD1 or TRBD2, each matching 5 bases. This CDR3 has 13 residues. V gave up 6 bases and J gave up 3 bases, with 9 bases separating them. CDR1 is MNHEY and CDR2 is SVGAGI in the germline V gene. CDR3 in amino acids: CASRRGGYNEQFF. The DNA of the CDR3 is TGTGCCAGCAGGAGGGGTGGCTACAATGAGCAGTTCTTC.